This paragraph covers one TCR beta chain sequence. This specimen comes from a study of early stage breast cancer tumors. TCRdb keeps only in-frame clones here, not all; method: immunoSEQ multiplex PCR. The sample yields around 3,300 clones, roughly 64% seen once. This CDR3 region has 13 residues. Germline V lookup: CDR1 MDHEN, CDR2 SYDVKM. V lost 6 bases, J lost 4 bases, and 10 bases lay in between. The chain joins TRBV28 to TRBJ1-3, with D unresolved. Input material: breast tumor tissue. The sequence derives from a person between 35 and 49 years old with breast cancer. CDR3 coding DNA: TGTGCCAGCAGCTCTCCTAGGGGAAACACCATATATTTT. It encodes CASSSPRGNTIYF.